The clone carrying this TCR beta chain was observed a single time. Its antigen is not known. The data belong to a study of CD8+ T cells in alopecia areata. General study findings and limits: Sequence data from scalp samples additionally include resident alphabeta T cells of normal skin. Any link of baseline CD8+ expansion to response, resting on one nonresponder, remains uncertain.

As to treatment: oral pan-JAK inhibitor, 5-10 mg twice daily. The sequencing template was cDNA reverse transcribed from extracted RNA. Method: immunoSEQ multiplex PCR; TCRdb's copy keeps in-frame clones and lacks some. Here the sample spans about 190,000 clones, about 60% being singletons. This TCR derives from a human donor with alopecia areata. The specimen comprised CD4+ T cells sorted from blood, sampled at week 4, from a patient treated with tofacitinib.

The CDR3 is CASSFTRQETQYF. The CDR3 DNA reads as TGTGCCAGCAGCTTTACTAGACAAGAGACCCAGTACTTC. V and J are TRBV7-3 and TRBJ2-5; possible D gene TRBD2, 5 bases. Per the germline V gene, CDR1 is SGHTA and CDR2 is FQGTGA. There are 13 residues in the CDR3. The V end was cut by 3 bases, the J end by 2 bases, with 7 bases between.